Listed here are 21 T cell receptor beta chains from one sample, sequenced in a study of blood T cell repertoires in COVID-19 (TCRdb year 2020). Library creation used the immunoSEQ multiplex PCR assay. TCRdb took over this immuneACCESS table, retaining in-frame rearrangements with V and J assigned. Such tables are incomplete; in checked studies, under half of the missing clones stem from an unresolved V gene, and the remainder is unexplained. The sample records approximately 450,000 clones, roughly 87% of which are singletons. Jointly, the top ten make up almost 2% of the sample. The sequenced material came from PBMCs or T cells enriched from blood (not recorded which). These receptors were taken from a woman younger than 30 with acute COVID-19.

V and J are TRBV5-6 and TRBJ1-2; possibly TRBD1 for D (6 bases). CDR3 size: 14 residues. Germline lookup yields CDR1 SGHDT and CDR2 YYEEEE. Deletions cut 1 base from V and 4 bases from J, with 11 bases between. The CDR3 sequence: CASSLSGTPYGYTF. The CDR3 region has the DNA TGTGCCAGCAGCTTGTCCGGGACACCCTATGGCTACACCTTC.

The chain links TRBV27 to TRBJ1-1, with D maybe TRBD1 (5 bases). The CDR3 sequence is 13 residues long. V lost 0 bases, J lost 8 bases, and 10 bases lay in between. Germline CDR1 MNHEY, CDR2 SMNVEV (reference sequence). This CDR3 reads CASSLSGGQEAFF. As DNA, the CDR3 is TGTGCCAGCAGTTTATCCGGCGGACAAGAAGCTTTCTTT.

This clone was picked up one time. V is TRBV28 and J is TRBJ2-7, with 7 bases lining up with TRBD1. The germline V gene has CDR1 MDHEN and CDR2 SYDVKM. The ends lost 2 bases at V and 0 bases at J; junction bases unmatched: 7. The length of the CDR3 is 16 residues. CDR3 sequence (DNA): TGTGCCAGCAGTTTAGGGGGACAGTTCTACTCCTACGAGCAGTACTTC. Protein product: CASSLGGQFYSYEQYF.

The chain is built from TRBV7-6 and TRBJ2-5, with D possibly TRBD1 on 5 matching bases. The CDR3 sequence is 12 residues long. CDR1 and CDR2 from the germline V gene are SGHVS and FNYEAQ. Deletions cut 5 bases from V and 5 bases from J, with 9 bases between. CDR3 in amino acids: CASSVNRETQYF. CDR3 nucleotides: TGTGCCAGCAGCGTGAACAGGGAGACCCAGTACTTC. The variable domain in full, completed from reference TRBV7-6 and TRBJ2-5, reads GAGVSQSPRYKVTKRGQDVALRCDPISGHVSLYWYRQALGQGPEFLTYFNYEAQQDKSGLPNDRFSAERPEGSISTLTIQRTEQRDSAMYRCASSVNRETQYFGPGTRLLVL.

A remark on this clone: In the same sample, other DNA sequences code for this CDR3. The chain recombines TRBV9 with TRBJ2-3; no definite D call. The CDR3 contains 13 residues. Germline values: CDR1 SGDLS, CDR2 YYNGEE. V was clipped by 0 bases and J by 1 base, with 3 bases between them. The DNA for the CDR3 is TGTGCCAGCAGCGTAGTAGGCACAGATACGCAGTATTTT. Its translation is CASSVVGTDTQYF.

Only a few counts were recorded for this clone. CDR3 amino acids: CASSDPGQNQPQHF. The DNA of the CDR3 is TGTGCCAGCAGTGACCCGGGACAGAATCAGCCCCAGCATTTT. The chain has TRBV25-1 and TRBJ1-5; TRBD1 matches at 7 bases. The ends lost 3 bases at V and 4 bases at J; junction bases unmatched: 3. Germline V gene sequence: CDR1 MGHDK, CDR2 SYGVNS. The length of the CDR3 is 14 residues. Full variable domain (outside the CDR3, taken from reference TRBV25-1 and TRBJ1-5): EADIYQTPRYLVIGTGKKITLECSQTMGHDKMYWYQQDPGMELHLIHYSYGVNSTEKGDLSSESTVSRIRTEHFPLTLESARPSHTSQYLCASSDPGQNQPQHFGDGTRLSIL.

CDR3 in amino acids: CASSLAETGFYTEAFF. DNA for the CDR3: TGTGCCAGCAGCTTAGCGGAGACAGGGTTTTACACTGAAGCTTTCTTT. J is TRBJ1-1 and V is TRBV11-2, with 7 bases lining up with TRBD1. Germline values: CDR1 SGHAT, CDR2 FQNNGV. This CDR3 region has 16 residues. V lost 1 base to trimming and J lost 3 bases; unmatched junction nucleotides: 8. The whole variable domain, filled in from reference TRBV11-2 and TRBJ1-1, reads EAGVAQSPRYKIIEKRQSVAFWCNPISGHATLYWYQQILGQGPKLLIQFQNNGVVDDSQLPKDRFSAERLKGVDSTLKIQPAKLEDSAVYLCASSLAETGFYTEAFFGQGTRLTVV.

The chain has TRBV28 and TRBJ1-3; 9 bases line up with TRBD1. Germline V gene sequence: CDR1 MDHEN, CDR2 SYDVKM. Unmatched junction bases numbered 7, after V lost 6 bases and J lost 4 bases. This CDR3 has 15 amino acids. CDR3 amino acids: CASSRRQGGGNTIYF. The CDR3 region has the DNA TGTGCCAGCAGCCGTCGACAGGGGGGCGGAAACACCATATATTTT.

The chain uses TRBV18 and TRBJ2-3, with D unclear. Trimming cost V 2 bases and J 0 bases, with 6 bases left between them. There are 14 residues in the CDR3. Germline V gene data show CDR1 as KGHSH and CDR2 as LQKENI. The CDR3 bases are TGTGCCAGCTCACCAACACAGAGCACAGATACGCAGTATTTT. Protein: CASSPTQSTDTQYF.

The chain couples TRBV7-6 to TRBJ2-7, with 8 bases lining up with TRBD1. CDR3 length: 14 amino acids. V shed 5 bases, J shed 4 bases, and the junction held 7 bases outside the gene matches. Germline V gene data show CDR1 as SGHVS and CDR2 as FNYEAQ. The CDR3 reads CASSPRQGTYEQYF. In DNA form, the CDR3 reads TGTGCCAGCAGCCCGAGACAGGGGACATACGAGCAGTACTTC.

J is TRBJ2-2 and V is TRBV6-5; D may be TRBD2 (6 bases). There are 16 residues in the CDR3. Germline CDR1 reads MNHEY; CDR2 reads SVGAGI. The V gene lost 2 bases and the J gene lost 13 bases, with 23 bases spanning the gap. CDR3 sequence reads: CASSYTRPVGSGGLFF. The CDR3 DNA sequence: TGTGCCAGCAGTTACACCCGCCCCGTGGGTAGCGGCGGGCTGTTTTTT.

V is TRBV6-5 and J is TRBJ1-2; 7 nucleotides line up with TRBD1. The CDR3 runs 15 residues. Trimming at V came to 4 bases and at J to 5 bases, leaving 10 bases not matched to a gene. Germline CDR1 MNHEY, CDR2 SVGAGI. The CDR3 loop is CASSSGTDAVYGYTF. The CDR3 nucleotides are TGTGCCAGCAGTTCCGGGACAGACGCCGTGTATGGCTACACCTTC.

This clone was seen just once. This CDR3 is also generated by other DNA sequences in the sample. The rearrangement links TRBV7-9 to TRBJ1-4, with 9 positions matching TRBD1. The germline gives CDR1 SEHNR, CDR2 FQNEAQ (reference sequence). After removal of 3 bases from V and 8 bases from J, the junction contained 4 bases not matched to a gene. The CDR3 loop spans 14 amino acids. The CDR3: CASSLGQGNEKLFF. CDR3 nucleotide sequence: TGTGCCAGCAGCTTGGGACAGGGAAACGAAAAACTGTTTTTT. Full variable domain (remainder filled in from reference TRBV7-9 and TRBJ1-4): DTGVSQNPRHKITKRGQNVTFRCDPISEHNRLYWYRQTLGQGPEFLTYFQNEAQLEKSRLLSDRFSAERPKGSFSTLEIQRTEQGDSAMYLCASSLGQGNEKLFFGSGTQLSVL.

J is TRBJ2-3 and V is TRBV2, with 12 bases that match TRBD2. Germline V gene lookup returns CDR1 SNHLY and CDR2 FYNNEI. The CDR3 is made up of 17 amino acids. V lost 4 bases, J lost 0 bases, and 5 bases stayed unmatched. CDR3 region: CASSARLAGASTDTQYF. The CDR3 nucleotides read TGTGCCAGCAGTGCCCGACTAGCGGGGGCGAGCACAGATACGCAGTATTTT.

The rearrangement uses TRBV6-5 and TRBJ2-1; D possibly corresponds to TRBD1 (5 bases). Germline V lookup: CDR1 MNHEY, CDR2 SVGAGI. The CDR3 contains 15 residues. Trimming left V 3 bases short and J 7 bases short, with 16 bases between. Here the CDR3 DNA reads TGTGCCAGCAGTTATAGGGGATGGGATGAAAATGAGCAGTTCTTC. This encodes CASSYRGWDENEQFF.

V gene TRBV9 combines with J gene TRBJ2-2; 11 bases fit TRBD1. With 4 bases clipped from V and 6 bases from J, the junction kept 8 bases outside the gene matches. The CDR3 extends over 16 amino acids. CDR1 and CDR2 from the germline V gene are SGDLS and YYNGEE. DNA of the CDR3: TGTGCCAGCAGCCCCACCGGGACAGGGGGTTCCGGGGAGCTGTTTTTT. Residues: CASSPTGTGGSGELFF.

The gene calls are TRBV12-5 and TRBJ1-5; a weak D match, TRBD1 (6 bases). Germline V gene data show CDR1 as LGHNT and CDR2 as FRNRAP. The CDR3 consists of 15 residues. V lost 6 bases, J lost 0 bases, and 12 bases lay in between. CDR3 in DNA: TGTGCTAGTGGCCGCTGGACAGCTAGCAATCAGCCCCAGCATTTT. Translated: CASGRWTASNQPQHF.

This chain links TRBV7-9 with TRBJ1-2, with TRBD1 identical over 9 bases. Trimming took 5 bases from V and 7 from J; bases not matched to a gene: 8. Germline V lookup: CDR1 SEHNR, CDR2 FQNEAQ (reference sequence). This CDR3 spans 14 amino acids. The CDR3 region has the DNA TGTGCCAGCAGCCTCGACAGGGGGTTGGCTGGCTACACCTTC. Its translation is CASSLDRGLAGYTF. Based on the CDR3 plus reference TRBV7-9 and TRBJ1-2, the full variable domain is DTGVSQNPRHKITKRGQNVTFRCDPISEHNRLYWYRQTLGQGPEFLTYFQNEAQLEKSRLLSDRFSAERPKGSFSTLEIQRTEQGDSAMYLCASSLDRGLAGYTFGSGTRLTVV.

The V and J genes are TRBV4-3 and TRBJ2-3, with 8 bases identical to TRBD1. The length of the CDR3 is 14 residues. The V gene end was trimmed by 5 bases and the J gene end by 1 base; junction bases not matched to a gene: 2. Germline assignment: CDR1 LGHNA and CDR2 YSLEER. The CDR3 DNA is TGCGCCAGCAGCTGGGGACAGGGCACAGATACGCAGTATTTT. Amino acids: CASSWGQGTDTQYF.

This clone has a single count. The chain recombines TRBV28 with TRBJ2-2; 7 positions match TRBD2. This CDR3 comprises 14 residues. V lost 8 bases, J lost 1 base, and 4 bases stayed unmatched. Germline CDR1 reads MDHEN; CDR2 reads SYDVKM. In DNA form, the CDR3 reads TGTGCCAGCCGCACGGGGGGGAACACCGGGGAGCTGTTTTTT. This translates into CASRTGGNTGELFF.

The chain carries TRBV14 and TRBJ2-3; TRBD2 agrees at 12 bases. Looked up from germline, CDR1 is SGHDN and CDR2 is FVKESK. The CDR3 loop spans 17 amino acids. Unmatched junction bases numbered 7, after V lost 4 bases and J lost 2 bases. CDR3 nucleotide sequence: TGTGCCAGCAGCCGTCGACTAGCGGGAGCCCCCACAGATACGCAGTATTTT. Translating gives CASSRRLAGAPTDTQYF.